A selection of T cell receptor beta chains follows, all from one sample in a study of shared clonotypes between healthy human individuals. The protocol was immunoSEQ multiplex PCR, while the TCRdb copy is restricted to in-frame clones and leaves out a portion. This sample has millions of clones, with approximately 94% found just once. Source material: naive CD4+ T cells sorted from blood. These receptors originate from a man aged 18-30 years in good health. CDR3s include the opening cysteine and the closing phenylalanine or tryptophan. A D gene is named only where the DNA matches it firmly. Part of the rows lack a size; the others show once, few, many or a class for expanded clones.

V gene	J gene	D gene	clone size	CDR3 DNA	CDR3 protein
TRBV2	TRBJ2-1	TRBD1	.	TGTGCCAGCAGGACAGGGGCCGGGGGTGAGCAGTTCTTC	CASRTGAGGEQFF
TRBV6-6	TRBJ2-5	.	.	TGTGCCAGCAGCCGACAGGCCGAGAAAGAGACCCAGTACTTC	CASSRQAEKETQYF
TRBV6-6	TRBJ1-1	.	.	TGTGCCAGCAGTTACTCGACTCAGAACACTGAAGCTTTCTTT	CASSYSTQNTEAFF
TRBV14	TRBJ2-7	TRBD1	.	TGTGCCAGCAGCCAAGTACAGGGGTACGAGCAGTACTTC	CASSQVQGYEQYF
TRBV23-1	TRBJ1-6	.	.	TGCGCCAGCAGTCAATCCGGGCAGTCTTATTCACCCCTCCACTTT	CASSQSGQSYSPLHF
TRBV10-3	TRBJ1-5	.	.	TGTGCCATCAAAGCTGGGGCGAGCAATCAGCCCCAGCATTTT	CAIKAGASNQPQHF
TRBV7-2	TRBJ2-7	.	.	TGTGCCAGCAGCTTGCCGGCCGCCTACGAGCAGTACTTC	CASSLPAAYEQYF
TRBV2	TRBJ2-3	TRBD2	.	TGTGCCAGCAGTGATAGTGTGCTAGCGGGGGTTCGCACAGATACGCAGTATTTT	CASSDSVLAGVRTDTQYF
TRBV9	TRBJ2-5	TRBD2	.	TGTGCCAGCAGCGGGACTAGCGGGAACCGGCGAGGGGAGACCCAGTACTTC	CASSGTSGNRRGETQYF
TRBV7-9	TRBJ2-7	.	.	TGTGCCAGCACCCGAGAGGAACAACAACAGGGCCTCTCCTACGAGCAGTACTTC	CASTREEQQQGLSYEQYF
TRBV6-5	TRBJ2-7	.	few	TGTGCCAGCAGTCCGCAGAGGGTTTACGAGCAGTACTTC	CASSPQRVYEQYF
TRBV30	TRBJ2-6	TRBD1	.	TGTGCCTGGAGCTACCTCCGGACAGGGTCCTCTGGGGCCAACGTCCTGACTTTC	CAWSYLRTGSSGANVLTF
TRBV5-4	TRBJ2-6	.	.	TGTGCCAGCAGTGGCCCAGAAGGGGCCAACGTCCTGACTTTC	CASSGPEGANVLTF
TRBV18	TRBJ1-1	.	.	TGTGCCAGCTCACCACCGTCCCTGAACACTGAAGCTTTCTTT	CASSPPSLNTEAFF
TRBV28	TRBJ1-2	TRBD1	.	TGTGCCAGCAGTTTGGGGACAGGGCGCTATGGCTACACCTTC	CASSLGTGRYGYTF
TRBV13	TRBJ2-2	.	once	TGTGCCAGCAGCCCACTAGGGTCCGGGGAGCTGTTTTTT	CASSPLGSGELFF
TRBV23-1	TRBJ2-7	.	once	TGCGCCAGCAGTCCAGGGTGTCCCCACTACGAGCAGTACTTC	CASSPGCPHYEQYF
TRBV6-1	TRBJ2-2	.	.	TGTGCCAGCAGATGGACAGCAATAGCCACCGGGGAGCTGTTTTTT	CASRWTAIATGELFF
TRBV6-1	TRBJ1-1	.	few	TGTGCCAGCAGTGAAACCGCGAACACTGAAGCTTTCTTT	CASSETANTEAFF
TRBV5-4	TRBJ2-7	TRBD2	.	TGTGCCAGCAGCTTGAGCCTGGGAGGGGACTACGAGCAGTACTTC	CASSLSLGGDYEQYF
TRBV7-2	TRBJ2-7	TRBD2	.	TGTGCCAGCAGCTTAGGTAGCGGGATTAGCTCCTACGAGCAGTACTTC	CASSLGSGISSYEQYF
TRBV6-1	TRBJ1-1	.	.	TGTGCCAGCAGGAAGGGTGGGGGGTGGTCTGAAGCTTTCTTT	CASRKGGGWSEAFF
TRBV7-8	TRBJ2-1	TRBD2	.	TGTGCCAGCAGCTTGGGACTAGCGGGGTCCTCCTACAATGAGCAGTTCTTC	CASSLGLAGSSYNEQFF
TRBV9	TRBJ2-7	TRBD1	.	TGTGCCAGCAGCGTGGGGTGGGCGACAGGGAGCTCCTACGAGCAGTACTTC	CASSVGWATGSSYEQYF
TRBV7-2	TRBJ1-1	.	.	TGTGCCAGCAGCTTAGCGATACAGGGCAGAGAAGCTTTCTTT	CASSLAIQGREAFF
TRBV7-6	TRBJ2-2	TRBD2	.	TGTGCCAGCAGCCCGATAGCGGGAGGAAAGGGAACCGGGGAGCTGTTTTTT	CASSPIAGGKGTGELFF
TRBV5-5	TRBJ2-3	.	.	TGTGCCAGCAGCTTGGGGCGGCGGGATACGCAGTATTTT	CASSLGRRDTQYF
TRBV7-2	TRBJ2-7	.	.	TGTGCCAGCAGCATCGCAGACTCCTACGAGCAGTACTTC	CASSIADSYEQYF
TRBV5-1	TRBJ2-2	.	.	TGCGCCAGCAGCACAGGAGACACCGGGGAGCTGTTTTTT	CASSTGDTGELFF
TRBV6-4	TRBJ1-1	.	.	TGTGCCAGCAGCTATTGGGAGAACGAAGCTTTCTTT	CASSYWENEAFF
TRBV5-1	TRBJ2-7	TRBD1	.	TGCGCCAGCAGCTCTGGGGACAGGGTGTCCTACGAGCAGTACTTC	CASSSGDRVSYEQYF
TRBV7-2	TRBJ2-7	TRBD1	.	TGTGCCAGCAGCTTACGGACAGGGAGTGGAACCTACGAGCAGTACTTC	CASSLRTGSGTYEQYF
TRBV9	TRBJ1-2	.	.	TGTGCCAGCAGCCCTCGCGGGGCCGTTAACTATGGCTACACCTTC	CASSPRGAVNYGYTF
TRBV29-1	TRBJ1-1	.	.	TGCAGCGTGGCCGCAGGGGAGATAAGGACTGAAGCTTTCTTT	CSVAAGEIRTEAFF
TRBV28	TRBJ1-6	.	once	TGTGCCAGCAGTTCGGCGGCCAGGGTGGGATCCTATAATTCACCCCTCCACTTT	CASSSAARVGSYNSPLHF
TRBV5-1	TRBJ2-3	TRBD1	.	TGCGCCAGCAGCTTACAGGGGTCTCGCACAGATACGCAGTATTTT	CASSLQGSRTDTQYF
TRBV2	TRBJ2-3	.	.	TGTGCCAGCAGTGCACCACCAGATACGCAGTATTTT	CASSAPPDTQYF
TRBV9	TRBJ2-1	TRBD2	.	TGTGCCAGCAGCGTCTATAGCGGGAGGGCCGATGAGCAGTTCTTC	CASSVYSGRADEQFF
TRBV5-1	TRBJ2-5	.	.	TGCGCCAGCAGCTTGGAGCAGGGACACCAAGAGACCCAGTACTTC	CASSLEQGHQETQYF
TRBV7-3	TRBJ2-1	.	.	TGTGCCAGCAGCTTACACCGGGGGACCCAAGAGCTAGTTTACAATGAGCAGTTCTTC	CASSLHRGTQELVYNEQFF
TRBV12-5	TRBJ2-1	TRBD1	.	TGTGCTAGTGGTTTGATATTGGGACAGGGGGCGACTGAGCAGTTCTTC	CASGLILGQGATEQFF
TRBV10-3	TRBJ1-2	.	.	TGTGCCATCACGGCGGACGGGTTAGCGAACTATGGCTACACCTTC	CAITADGLANYGYTF
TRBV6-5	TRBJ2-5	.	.	TGTGCCAGCAGTTACGGGAGCTCAGAGACCCAGTACTTC	CASSYGSSETQYF
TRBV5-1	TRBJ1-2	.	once	TGCGCCAGCAGCTTGACAGGGTTGGGGGTTGGCTACACCTTC	CASSLTGLGVGYTF